The 13 T cell receptor beta chains presented below share a single source sample, sequenced in a study of T cell clonotyping in hematopoietic cell transplantation. Profiling relied on immunoSEQ multiplex PCR, and the TCRdb table lists in-frame clones only, not all of them. The sample yields fewer than 15,000 clones, roughly 83% seen once. Time point defined: recipient sample about 28 days before transplant, after cytoreduction. The sequencing used peripheral blood mononuclear cells, collected before stem cell transplant. All receptors derive from a man aged 60-69 years with acute myeloid leukemia. Some clones in this sample may be carry-over from other donors' samples.

The rearrangement uses TRBV7-6 and TRBJ2-7; tentative D call: TRBD2 (6 bases). The germline gives CDR1 SGHVS, CDR2 FNYEAQ. The germline V and J ends were trimmed by 1 base and 5 bases, with 15 bases remaining between them. The CDR3 is made up of 15 amino acids. The CDR3 spells CASSLDFGRGHEQYF. CDR3 DNA sequence: TGTGCCAGCAGCTTAGACTTCGGGAGAGGCCACGAGCAGTACTTC.

Written as DNA, the CDR3 is TGTGCCAGCAGCCGGGATGGGGTTGACCTTCAGCCCCAGCATTTT. Its translation: CASSRDGVDLQPQHF. The V and J genes are TRBV5-4 and TRBJ1-5, with unresolved D. CDR3 length: 15 amino acids. Trimming left V 4 bases short and J 6 bases short, with 17 bases between. Germline V gene data show CDR1 as SGHNT and CDR2 as YYREEE (reference sequence).

J is TRBJ2-5 and V is TRBV7-9; TRBD1 matches 9 bases. V was clipped by 3 bases and J by 5 bases; unmatched bases: 7. CDR3 size: 15 residues. The germline gives CDR1 SEHNR, CDR2 FQNEAQ (reference sequence). The CDR3 coding sequence is TGTGCCAGCAGCTTCATACAGGGGGCGTGGGAGACCCAGTACTTC. Amino acid sequence: CASSFIQGAWETQYF.

The chain couples TRBV9 to TRBJ1-1; D may be TRBD1 (5 bases). Germline V gene sequence: CDR1 SGDLS, CDR2 YYNGEE. The V end was cut by 2 bases, the J end by 5 bases, with 16 bases between. The CDR3 has 15 amino acids. The CDR3 here is CASSVAPGRGTEAFF. The CDR3 bases are TGTGCCAGCAGCGTGGCTCCGGGGCGAGGAACTGAAGCTTTCTTT.

The chain combines TRBV14 with TRBJ1-2; D perhaps matches TRBD1 (5 bases). Per the germline V gene, CDR1 is SGHDN and CDR2 is FVKESK. The V end was cut by 4 bases, the J end by 3 bases, with 9 bases between. The CDR3 has 13 residues. CDR3 loop: CASSPGTDYGYTF. The CDR3 DNA reads as TGTGCCAGCAGCCCCGGGACGGACTATGGCTACACCTTC.

The chain couples TRBV19 to TRBJ2-2; no definite D call. Trimming took 0 bases from V and 1 from J, leaving 6 bases between them. Germline V gene data show CDR1 as LNHDA and CDR2 as SQIVND (reference sequence). The CDR3 loop spans 15 amino acids. This CDR3 is CASSIDKRNTGELFF. CDR3 DNA: TGTGCCAGTAGTATAGATAAGAGGAACACCGGGGAGCTGTTTTTT.

The gene calls are TRBV5-1 and TRBJ2-3; D ambiguous. There are 11 residues in the CDR3. V lost 7 bases, J lost 6 bases, and 9 bases lay in between. CDR1 is SGHRS and CDR2 is YFSETQ in the germline V gene. Here the CDR3 DNA reads TGCGCCAGCGGCCAGCAGGATACGCAGTATTTT. Its translation: CASGQQDTQYF.

This clone was recorded only once. This rearrangement joins TRBV23-1 to TRBJ2-4, with a weak D call TRBD1 (5 bases). TRBV23-1 is an ORF; its function is uncertain. This CDR3 has 15 amino acids. V lost 1 base and J 9 bases, leaving 16 bases between the germline ends. The CDR3 DNA follows: TGCGCCAGCAGTCAATACGCAGGCCCTAGGGGCATTCAGTACTTC. Its translation is CASSQYAGPRGIQYF.

The chain links TRBV6-1 to TRBJ2-3; 13 bases line up with TRBD2. This CDR3 spans 15 amino acids. The V gene end was trimmed by 11 bases and the J gene end by 4 bases; junction bases not matched to a gene: 9. In germline, CDR1 is MNHNS, CDR2 SASEGT. Here the CDR3 reads CAHTSGGVGADTQYF. The CDR3, as DNA: TGTGCCCATACTAGCGGGGGGGTAGGCGCAGATACGCAGTATTTT.

The chain uses TRBV6-5 and TRBJ2-5; D possibly corresponds to TRBD1 (5 bases). CDR3 length equals 15 residues. Germline assignment: CDR1 MNHEY and CDR2 SVGAGI. V was shortened by 2 bases and J by 4 bases, with 14 bases between the two germline ends. CDR3 residues: CASSYRGGWSETQYF. Written as DNA, the CDR3 is TGTGCCAGCAGTTACAGGGGCGGTTGGTCAGAGACCCAGTACTTC.

The chain joins TRBV2 to TRBJ1-1, with a possible D match to TRBD1 (5 bases). The V gene's germline CDR1 is SNHLY and CDR2 FYNNEI. There are 14 residues in the CDR3. V was cut by 3 bases and J by 5 bases, with 13 bases left in between. The chain's CDR3 is CASSEDNRGTEAFF. Here the CDR3 DNA reads TGTGCCAGCAGTGAGGACAATCGGGGAACTGAAGCTTTCTTT.

J is TRBJ2-3 and V is TRBV27, with 7 bases that match TRBD2. Germline V lookup: CDR1 MNHEY, CDR2 SMNVEV (reference sequence). The junction had 18 bases not matched to a gene; V was cut back by 5 bases and J by 4 bases. CDR3 length equals 18 residues. CDR3 sequence: CASSIHLLVNREADTQYF. DNA of the CDR3: TGTGCCAGCAGTATACATCTTTTGGTCAACCGGGAGGCAGATACGCAGTATTTT.

This clone was counted between two and nine times. The chain has TRBV25-1 and TRBJ2-1; 8 bases match TRBD2. Per the germline V gene, CDR1 is MGHDK and CDR2 is SYGVNS. V lost 5 bases to trimming and J lost 6 bases; unmatched junction nucleotides: 12. This CDR3 spans 16 amino acids. The CDR3 DNA reads TGTGCCAGCAGTATGGCCGGACTAGCAGGCCTCAATGAGCAGTTCTTC. Residues: CASSMAGLAGLNEQFF.